This TCR beta chain came from a study of cytomegalovirus exposure and HLA in healthy donors. Study conclusions and caveats: Accurate prediction of HLA-A and HLA-B alleles (for most subjects) was reportedly achieved from TCR beta sequences. Clonal expansion, a later analysis showed, was greater in HLA-associated TCR beta chains than in equally common others.

Donors consisted of healthy bone marrow donors. Germline V lookup: CDR1 SQVTM, CDR2 ANQGSEA. Trimming cost V 8 bases and J 6 bases, with 19 bases left between them. This CDR3 has 13 residues. Notes on this clone: Its specificity is unknown.

60 Vbeta and 13 Jbeta primers were used in PCR. Method: immunoSEQ multiplex PCR; TCRdb's copy keeps in-frame clones and lacks some. The sample's table shows over 150,000 clones. This clonotype originated in a boy between 10 and 17 years old in good health and CMV-seronegative. Sequencing was done on a sample of PBMCs. J is TRBJ1-2 and V is TRBV29-1; D gene unclear. In nucleotides, the CDR3 is TGCAGCACCCGTGTTTGGGGAGATCATGGCTACACCTTC. It encodes CSTRVWGDHGYTF.